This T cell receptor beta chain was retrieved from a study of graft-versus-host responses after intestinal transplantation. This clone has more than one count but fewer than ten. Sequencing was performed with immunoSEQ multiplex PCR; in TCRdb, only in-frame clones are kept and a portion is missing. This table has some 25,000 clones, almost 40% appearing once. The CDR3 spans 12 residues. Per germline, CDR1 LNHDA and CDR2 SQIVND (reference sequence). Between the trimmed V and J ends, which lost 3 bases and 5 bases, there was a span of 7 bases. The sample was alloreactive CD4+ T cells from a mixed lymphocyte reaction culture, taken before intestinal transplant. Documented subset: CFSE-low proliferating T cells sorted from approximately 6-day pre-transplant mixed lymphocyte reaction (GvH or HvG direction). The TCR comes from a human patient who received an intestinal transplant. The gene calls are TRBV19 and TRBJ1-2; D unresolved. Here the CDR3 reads CASSITGYGYTF. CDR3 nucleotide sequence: TGTGCCAGTAGTATCACGGGGTATGGCTACACCTTC.